This TCR beta chain was sequenced for a study of control samples from healthy donors and cancer patients. Trimming stripped 3 bases from V and 4 bases from J, with 8 bases between. This CDR3 comprises 13 residues. Germline CDR1 is MGHDK and CDR2 is SYGVNS. Clones were read by immunoSEQ multiplex PCR, and TCRdb kept only the in-frame ones, dropping some. The profile shows more than 70,000 clones, about 94% of them singletons. The sample taken for sequencing was blood. The genes are TRBV25-1 and TRBJ2-3; unclear D gene. The clonotype comes from a woman between 25 and 40 years old in good health. Here the CDR3 DNA reads TGTGCCAGCAGTGATAACTACGCAGATACGCAGTATTTT. The encoded protein is CASSDNYADTQYF.